The 7 T cell receptor beta chains presented below share a single source sample, sequenced in a study of cytomegalovirus exposure and HLA in healthy donors. The PCR contained 60 Vbeta and 13 Jbeta primers. Measured with immunoSEQ multiplex PCR; TCRdb has only the in-frame clones, and not every one. The sample shows some 190,000 clones, more than 75% of them seen only once. The specimen was PBMCs. Receptors were obtained from a woman aged 25 to 39 in good health and CMV-seropositive.

This chain connects TRBV6-1 to TRBJ1-5, with 8 bases aligning to TRBD1. CDR3 length: 15 amino acids. From germline, CDR1 is MNHNS and CDR2 SASEGT. The J segment lost 2 bases and the V segment lost 5 bases, leaving 5 bases of the junction unmatched. CDR3 coding DNA: TGTGCCAGCAGTCTCAGGGGGCGAGGCAATCAGCCCCAGCATTTT. This encodes CASSLRGRGNQPQHF.

V gene TRBV10-1 combines with J gene TRBJ2-7, with 9 nucleotides matching TRBD1. After removal of 3 bases from V and 4 bases from J, the junction contained 7 bases not matched to a gene. Germline V gene data show CDR1 as WNHNN and CDR2 as SYGVQD (reference sequence). The CDR3 consists of 15 residues. For the CDR3, the DNA is TGCGCCAGCAGTGACCCCGGGACAGGGAAATACGAGCAGTACTTC. Protein: CASSDPGTGKYEQYF.

This sequence joins TRBV19 and TRBJ1-2; weak D call: TRBD1 (6 bases). CDR1 and CDR2 (germline): LNHDA, SQIVND (reference sequence). V lost 5 bases, J lost 4 bases, and 17 bases lay in between. The CDR3 sequence is 15 residues long. This chain's CDR3 is CASSPPGQFGYGYTF. CDR3 DNA sequence: TGTGCCAGTAGTCCTCCTGGACAGTTCGGCTATGGCTACACCTTC.

The CDR3 region is CASSLVGLAGGRQFF. The DNA of the CDR3 is TGCGCCAGCAGCCTAGTAGGACTAGCGGGGGGGAGACAGTTCTTC. This sequence joins TRBV4-1 and TRBJ2-1, with 15 positions matching TRBD2. V lost 4 bases and J lost 13; bases outside the gene matches: 8. The CDR3 extends over 15 amino acids. Per the germline V gene, CDR1 is MGHRA and CDR2 is YSYEKL.

The chain employs TRBV10-3 and TRBJ2-3; 9 bases map to TRBD2. Trimming cost V 0 bases and J 0 bases; bases outside gene matches: 7. The CDR3 loop spans 18 amino acids. CDR1 is ENHRY, CDR2 SYGVKD, per germline. For the CDR3, the DNA is TGTGCCATCAGTGAGTCGGTAGCGGGGGTCCTTAGCACAGATACGCAGTATTTT. It codes for CAISESVAGVLSTDTQYF.

This clone has just a few counts. The chain is built from TRBV4-2 and TRBJ2-6, with D maybe TRBD1 (6 bases). The CDR3 extends over 16 amino acids. Germline CDR1 reads LGHNA; CDR2 reads YNFKEQ. With 4 bases removed from V and 3 bases from J, the gap between germline ends came to 13 bases. CDR3 residues: CASSPTGSGGANVLTF. The CDR3 coding sequence is TGTGCCAGCAGCCCCACAGGGTCGGGTGGGGCCAACGTCCTGACTTTC.

The rearrangement links TRBV25-1 to TRBJ2-4; weak D call: TRBD2 (5 bases). This CDR3 region has 12 residues. V was pared by 4 bases and J by 10 bases, with 11 bases between. Per the germline V gene, CDR1 is MGHDK and CDR2 is SYGVNS. The CDR3 reads CASSVGREIQYF. The CDR3 coding sequence is TGTGCCAGCAGTGTCGGAAGGGAGATTCAGTACTTC.